This TCR beta chain was recorded in a study of shared clonotypes between healthy human individuals. TCRdb's table, derived via immunoSEQ multiplex PCR, lists solely in-frame clones and lacks some. The sample records some 1 million clones, roughly 75% being singletons. Sequencing was done on a sample of memory CD4+ T cells sorted from blood. Subset in this sample: CD45RA-negative fraction. This receptor was taken from a man aged 18 to 30 in good health.

CDR3 DNA: TGTGCCAGCTCACGACAGGGGGCAGGCGGGGAGCTGTTTTTT. Encoded protein: CASSRQGAGGELFF. The chain is built from TRBV18 and TRBJ2-2; 10 bases agree with TRBD1. Germline CDR1 and CDR2: KGHSH and LQKENI. The trim removed 4 bases at V and 7 bases at J, leaving 3 bases unmatched. The CDR3 extends over 14 amino acids.